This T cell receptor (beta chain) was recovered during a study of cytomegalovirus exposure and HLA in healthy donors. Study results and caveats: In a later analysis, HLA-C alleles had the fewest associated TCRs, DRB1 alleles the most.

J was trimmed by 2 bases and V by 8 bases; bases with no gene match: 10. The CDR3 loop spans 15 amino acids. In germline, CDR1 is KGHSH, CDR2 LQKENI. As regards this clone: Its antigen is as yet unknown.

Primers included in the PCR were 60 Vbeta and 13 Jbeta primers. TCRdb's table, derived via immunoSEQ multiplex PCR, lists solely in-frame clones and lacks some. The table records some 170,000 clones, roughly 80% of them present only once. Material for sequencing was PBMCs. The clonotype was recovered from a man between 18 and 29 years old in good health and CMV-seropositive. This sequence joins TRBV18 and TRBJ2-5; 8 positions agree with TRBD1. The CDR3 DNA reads TGTGCCAGCAAAACGGCCGGGACAGGACAAGAGACCCAGTACTTC. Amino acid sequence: CASKTAGTGQETQYF.